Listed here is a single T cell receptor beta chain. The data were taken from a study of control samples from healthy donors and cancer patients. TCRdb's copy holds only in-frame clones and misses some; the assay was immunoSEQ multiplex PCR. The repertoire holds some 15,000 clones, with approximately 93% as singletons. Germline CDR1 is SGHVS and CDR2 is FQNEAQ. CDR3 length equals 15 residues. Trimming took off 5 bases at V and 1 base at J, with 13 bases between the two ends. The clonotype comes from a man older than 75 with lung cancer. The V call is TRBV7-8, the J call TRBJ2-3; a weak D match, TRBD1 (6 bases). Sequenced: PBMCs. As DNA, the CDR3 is TGTGCCAGCAGCCAGGGCAGGGGCGGCACAGATACGCAGTATTTT. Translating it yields CASSQGRGGTDTQYF.